Presented here are 9 T cell receptor beta chains from one specimen sequenced in a study of identical twins. TCRdb analysed the 5' RACE reads with MiXCR anew, one entry per CDR3 protein. The table includes 450,000 or so distinct CDR3 sequences, 14% detected once. This sample was shared with a second study, whose subject was yellow fever vaccine responses in identical twins.

The sample consisted of CD4+ T cells sorted from blood. Receptors originate from a woman younger than 30 in good health.

This clonotype was seen only a few times. V is TRBV19 and J is TRBJ1-4; tentative D call: TRBD1 (5 bases). With 6 bases removed from V and 7 bases from J, the gap between germline ends came to 24 bases. Germline V gene sequence: CDR1 LNHDA, CDR2 SQIVND (reference sequence). The CDR3 runs 17 residues. CDR3 DNA sequence: TGTGCCAGTAGAGAGAGGGGAGGCGTAGGAACCACTGAAAAACTGTTTTTT. Translation: CASRERGGVGTTEKLFF.

In its sample, this clonotype was seen a few times. This rearrangement joins TRBV25-1 to TRBJ2-2; D unresolved. The CDR3 is 15 residues long. Germline loops: CDR1 MGHDK, CDR2 SYGVNS. V lost 4 bases and J lost 5, with 14 bases in between. The CDR3 DNA reads as TGTGCCAGCAGTGTGCGCTCGATAGGGACCGGGGAGCTGTTTTTT. It is translated as CASSVRSIGTGELFF. Supplemented by reference TRBV25-1 and TRBJ2-2, the full variable domain reads EADIYQTPRYLVIGTGKKITLECSQTMGHDKMYWYQQDPGMELHLIHYSYGVNSTEKGDLSSESTVSRIRTEHFPLTLESARPSHTSQYLCASSVRSIGTGELFFGEGSRLTVL.

V is TRBV5-1 and J is TRBJ2-5, with D perhaps being TRBD1 or TRBD2 (6 bases each). The germline CDR1 and CDR2 sequences are SGHRS and YFSETQ. This CDR3 is 15 amino acids long. With 5 bases removed from V and 0 bases from J, the gap between germline ends came to 14 bases. The CDR3 here is CASRSEGGYQETQYF. The CDR3, as DNA: TGCGCCAGCAGATCTGAAGGGGGGTACCAAGAGACCCAGTACTTC.

The gene calls are TRBV6-5 and TRBJ2-3; D unclear. CDR1 is MNHEY and CDR2 is SVGAGI in the germline V gene. This CDR3 has 12 residues. Deletions cut 6 bases from V and 4 bases from J, with 8 bases between. The CDR3 loop reads CASSRKADTQYF. As DNA, the CDR3 is TGTGCCAGCAGCCGCAAGGCAGATACGCAGTATTTT.

The chain is built from TRBV10-3 and TRBJ2-5; weak D call: TRBD1 (6 bases). The CDR3 has 13 amino acids. Germline lookup yields CDR1 ENHRY and CDR2 SYGVKD. Trimming shortened V by 11 bases and J by 2 bases, and 15 bases separated the two germline ends. The CDR3 bases are TGTGCCTCAGGGGCCAGCCCGCAAGAGACCCAGTACTTC. Protein: CASGASPQETQYF.

There are a few counts of this clonotype. This chain uses TRBV2 with TRBJ2-1, with 13 nucleotides matching TRBD2. Per germline, CDR1 SNHLY and CDR2 FYNNEI. The CDR3 is 14 residues long. V was pared by 7 bases and J by 6 bases, with 3 bases of the junction left unmatched. In nucleotides, the CDR3 is TGTGCCAGCATTGGACTAGCGGGGGCCAATGAGCAGTTCTTC. Translated, it gives CASIGLAGANEQFF.

This clonotype has at least ten counts. The chain recombines TRBV5-1 with TRBJ2-2; D gene uncertain. CDR1 and CDR2 (germline): SGHRS, YFSETQ. This CDR3 contains 14 residues. V was cut by 2 bases and J by 1 base, with 6 bases left in between. CDR3 residues: CASSLERNTGELFF. DNA for the CDR3: TGCGCCAGCAGCTTAGAGCGGAACACCGGGGAGCTGTTTTTT.

This clonotype was detected a few times. The J gene is TRBJ2-7, the V gene TRBV6-1, with 8 bases matching TRBD2. CDR1 and CDR2 (germline): MNHNS, SASEGT. The CDR3 is 14 amino acids. V gave up 7 bases and J gave up 1 base; unmatched junction bases: 6. CDR3 in DNA: TGTGCCAGCACCCCCCTAGCGGGTTCCTACGAGCAGTACTTC. This gives the protein CASTPLAGSYEQYF.

This chain links TRBV6-1 with TRBJ2-7; no clear D. This CDR3 has 15 residues. Germline V gene sequence: CDR1 MNHNS, CDR2 SASEGT. The V end lost 6 bases, the J end lost 4 bases, and 19 bases lay between the germline ends. CDR3 bases: TGTGCCAGCAGCCTCGGCGGCCCACCCCCTTACGAGCAGTACTTC. Its protein is CASSLGGPPPYEQYF.